One and the same sample provided the 9 T cell receptor beta chains below, sequenced in a study of cytomegalovirus exposure and HLA in healthy donors. Primers for the PCR totalled 60 Vbeta and 13 Jbeta. Clones were sequenced by immunoSEQ multiplex PCR, and TCRdb holds only the in-frame ones, with some missing. Seen here are around 99,000 clones, around 74% observed once, and the top ten hold 14%. Material: PBMCs. The source is a woman in her forties in good health and CMV-seropositive.

The gene calls are TRBV5-4 and TRBJ2-1; a possible D gene is TRBD2 (5 bases). CDR1 SGHNT and CDR2 YYREEE come from the germline V gene (reference sequence). The CDR3 is 16 amino acids. Trimming removed 0 bases from V and 0 bases from J, with 10 bases in between. This chain's CDR3 is CASSLGGLSSYNEQFF. CDR3 bases: TGTGCCAGCAGCTTGGGCGGGCTAAGCTCCTACAATGAGCAGTTCTTC.

The chain employs TRBV9 and TRBJ2-1, with 9 positions matching TRBD1. The germline V gene encodes CDR1 SGDLS and CDR2 YYNGEE. The CDR3 extends over 15 amino acids. V lost 0 bases to trimming and J lost 8 bases; unmatched junction nucleotides: 6. The CDR3 sequence: CASSVVGQGGDEQFF. The CDR3 bases are TGTGCCAGCAGCGTAGTGGGACAGGGAGGGGATGAGCAGTTCTTC.

J is TRBJ2-7 and V is TRBV6-6; maybe TRBD1 (5 bases). The germline gives CDR1 MNHNY, CDR2 SVGAGI (reference sequence). Trimming left V 3 bases short and J 1 base short, with 16 bases between. CDR3 length: 16 amino acids. CDR3 sequence: CASSYQFGHISYEQYF. The DNA for the CDR3 is TGTGCCAGCAGTTATCAGTTCGGACACATTTCCTACGAGCAGTACTTC.

V is TRBV20-1 and J is TRBJ1-2; tentatively, D is TRBD1 (5 bases). CDR3 size: 11 residues. The germline V gene has CDR1 DFQATT and CDR2 SNEGSKA (reference sequence). V lost 5 bases, J lost 8 bases, and 12 bases lay in between. The CDR3 DNA sequence: TGCAGTGCTGGCCGGGGGTCCGGCTACACCTTC. Its protein is CSAGRGSGYTF.

The chain employs TRBV14 and TRBJ2-5; 7 nucleotides align to TRBD2. V lost 1 base and J lost 2; bases outside the gene matches: 10. This CDR3 is 17 amino acids long. From germline, CDR1 is SGHDN and CDR2 FVKESK. The CDR3 sequence is CASSQVMIGGWQETQYF. The CDR3 region has the DNA TGTGCCAGCAGCCAAGTAATGATCGGGGGGTGGCAAGAGACCCAGTACTTC.

The chain joins TRBV5-4 to TRBJ2-1; 13 nucleotides match TRBD2. The CDR3 loop spans 16 amino acids. V lost 3 bases to trimming and J lost 5 bases; unmatched junction nucleotides: 5. Germline CDR1 is SGHNT and CDR2 is YYREEE (reference sequence). CDR3 nucleotide sequence: TGTGCCAGCAGCTCCCCCGGGACTAGCGGGAACAATGAGCAGTTCTTC. It specifies CASSSPGTSGNNEQFF.

The chain is built from TRBV10-3 and TRBJ2-3, with 10 nucleotides matching TRBD2. Germline V gene sequence: CDR1 ENHRY, CDR2 SYGVKD. The CDR3 runs 15 residues. J lost 5 bases, V lost 4 bases, and 6 bases had no gene match. The CDR3 loop reads CAISVSSGGGDTQYF. CDR3 bases: TGTGCCATCAGTGTGTCTAGCGGGGGTGGAGATACGCAGTATTTT.

The chain joins TRBV25-1 to TRBJ2-4; the D gene is possibly TRBD2 (7 bases). V lost 7 bases, J lost 7 bases, and 14 bases lay in between. This CDR3 contains 13 residues. Germline V lookup: CDR1 MGHDK, CDR2 SYGVNS. CDR3 nucleotides: TGTGCCAGCAAGGGGGGGGAAGATAACATTCAGTACTTC. This gives the protein CASKGGEDNIQYF.

This clone was counted between two and nine times. This sequence joins TRBV5-1 and TRBJ1-5; 9 positions agree with TRBD1. Germline loops: CDR1 SGHRS, CDR2 YFSETQ. This CDR3 has 14 residues. The V and J ends lost 3 bases and 5 bases, in that order; junction bases with no gene match: 3. CDR3 residues: CASSWTGDDQPQHF. As DNA, the CDR3 is TGCGCCAGCAGCTGGACAGGGGACGATCAGCCCCAGCATTTT.